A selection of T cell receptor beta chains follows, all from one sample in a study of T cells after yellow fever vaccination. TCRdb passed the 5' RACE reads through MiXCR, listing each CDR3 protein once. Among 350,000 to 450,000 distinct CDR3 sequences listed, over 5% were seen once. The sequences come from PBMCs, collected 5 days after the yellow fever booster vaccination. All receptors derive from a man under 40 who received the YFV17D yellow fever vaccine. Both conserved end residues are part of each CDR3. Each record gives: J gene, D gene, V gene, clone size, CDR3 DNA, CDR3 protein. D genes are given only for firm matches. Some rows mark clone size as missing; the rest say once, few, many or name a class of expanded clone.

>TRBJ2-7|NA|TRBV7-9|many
TGTGCCAGCAGCCGGGACTTATTCTACGAGCAGTACTTC
CASSRDLFYEQYF
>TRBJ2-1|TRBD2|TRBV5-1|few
TGCGCCAGCAGCCCCGGACTAGCGGGAGTATATGAGCAGTTCTTC
CASSPGLAGVYEQFF
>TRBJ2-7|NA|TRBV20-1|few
TGCAGTGCTAGAGTTTCCCCGTGGGGCACCACCTACGAGCAGTACTTC
CSARVSPWGTTYEQYF
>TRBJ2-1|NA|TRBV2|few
TGTGCCAGCAGTGAACGGCCAGGGGCGAGGAACAATGAGCAGTTCTTC
CASSERPGARNNEQFF
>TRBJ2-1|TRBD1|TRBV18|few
TGTGCCAGCTCACCCCGGGGACAGGGGGCGGACCATGAGCAGTTCTTC
CASSPRGQGADHEQFF
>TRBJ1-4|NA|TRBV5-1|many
TGCGCCAGCAGCTCCCAGGGGCTAGCAACTAATGAAAAACTGTTTTTT
CASSSQGLATNEKLFF
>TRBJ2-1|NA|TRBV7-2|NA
TGTGCCAGCAGCTTAAATAGCGGCATTGGGTACAATGAGCAGTTCTTC
CASSLNSGIGYNEQFF
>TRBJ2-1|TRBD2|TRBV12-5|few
TGTGCTAGTGGTTTCAAAGAGCGGGAGGGCCCAAATGAGCAGTTCTTC
CASGFKEREGPNEQFF
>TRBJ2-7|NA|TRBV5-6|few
TGTGCCAGCAGCTTTAGCGGCAACCCCCCCGAGCAGTACTTC
CASSFSGNPPEQYF
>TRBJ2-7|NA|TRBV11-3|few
TGTGCCAGCAGCTCCCGGGACAACTCCTACGAGCAGTACTTC
CASSSRDNSYEQYF
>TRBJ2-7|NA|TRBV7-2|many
TGTGCCAGCAGCCAGGCGGGGGCCGCCTACGAGCAGTACTTC
CASSQAGAAYEQYF
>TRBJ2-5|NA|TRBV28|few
TGTGCCAGCAGTTTACGTCACAGCCAAGAGACCCAGTACTTC
CASSLRHSQETQYF
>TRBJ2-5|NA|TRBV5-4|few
TGTGCCAGCAGCTTGGCAGACTCCCAAGAGACCCAGTACTTC
CASSLADSQETQYF
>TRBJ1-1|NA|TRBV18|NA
TGTGCCAGCTCACCCGGATCGGCAATAGTAACGGAAGCTTTCTTT
CASSPGSAIVTEAFF
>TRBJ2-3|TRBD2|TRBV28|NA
TGTGCCAGCAGCACAGCGGGGTCTATCACAGATACGCAGTATTTT
CASSTAGSITDTQYF
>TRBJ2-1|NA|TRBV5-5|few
TGTGCCAGCAGCCCGGAGGTTGGGTCCTACAATGAGCAGTTCTTC
CASSPEVGSYNEQFF
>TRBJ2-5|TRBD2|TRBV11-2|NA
TGTGCCAGCAGCTTAAAACCGGCGGGAGGCATGTATCCGGAGACCCAGTACTTC
CASSLKPAGGMYPETQYF
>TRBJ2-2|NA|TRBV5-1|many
TGCGCCAGCAGCTTGGGGCCCCCCCAAGGACGCCACAAAACCGGGGAGCTGTTTTTT
CASSLGPPQGRHKTGELFF
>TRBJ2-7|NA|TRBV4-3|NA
TGCGCCAGCAGCCAAGAGTTTAAGGGCTACGAGCAGTACTTC
CASSQEFKGYEQYF
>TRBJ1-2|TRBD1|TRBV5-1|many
TGCGCCAGCAGCATTGGGACAGGGATCTATGGCTACACCTTC
CASSIGTGIYGYTF
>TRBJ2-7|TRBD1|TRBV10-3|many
TGTGCCATCAGGGCCGGGACAGGGGGTTCCTCCTACGAGCAGTACTTC
CAIRAGTGGSSYEQYF
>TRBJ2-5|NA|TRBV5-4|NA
TGTGCCAGCAGCTTGAATCGCCAAGAAGAGACCCAGTACTTC
CASSLNRQEETQYF
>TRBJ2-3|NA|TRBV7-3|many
TGTGCCAGCAGCTTAACGAGTCGGGACACGGGGAGCCCCTCTTTCTTGACTACGCAGTATTTT
CASSLTSRDTGSPSFLTTQYF
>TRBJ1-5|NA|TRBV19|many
TGTGCCAGTAGTACGGGGACGAGTTATCAGCCCCAGCATTTT
CASSTGTSYQPQHF
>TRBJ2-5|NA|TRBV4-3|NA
TGCGCCAGCCTGATAAAGCGGCAAGAGACCCAGTACTTC
CASLIKRQETQYF
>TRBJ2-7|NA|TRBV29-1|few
TGCAGCGTGATGGCAGCCCTTACCTACGAGCAGTACTTC
CSVMAALTYEQYF
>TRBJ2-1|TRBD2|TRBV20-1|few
TGCAGTGCTAGTGTTGCAGCGGGAGGGTTCGGACCGAATGAGCAGTTCTTC
CSASVAAGGFGPNEQFF
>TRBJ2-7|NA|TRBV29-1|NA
TGCAGCGCCGGGACCGCCCACGGGGGCTACGAGCAGTACTTC
CSAGTAHGGYEQYF
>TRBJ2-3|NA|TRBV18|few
TGTGCCAGCTCCCTTGGGCCCCAAGATACGCAGTATTTT
CASSLGPQDTQYF
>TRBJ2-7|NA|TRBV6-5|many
TGTGCCAGCAGTTACTCGATCCCCAGAAATCCGCCCTACGAGCAGTACTTC
CASSYSIPRNPPYEQYF
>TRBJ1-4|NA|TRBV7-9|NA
TGTGCCAGCAGCGCAGCAGGGGTCAAAGGGAAACTGTTTTTT
CASSAAGVKGKLFF
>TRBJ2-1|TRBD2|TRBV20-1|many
TGCAGTGTACCGGGCGGGAGAATGCAGTTCTTC
CSVPGGRMQFF
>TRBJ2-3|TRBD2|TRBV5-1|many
TGCGCCAGCAGTGTAGCGGGAGGGTCGAGGATTATCACAGATACGCAGTATTTT
CASSVAGGSRIITDTQYF
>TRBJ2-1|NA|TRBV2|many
TGTGCCAGCAGCTCCTCCGCGATAAGCTCCTACAATGAGCAGTTCTTC
CASSSSAISSYNEQFF
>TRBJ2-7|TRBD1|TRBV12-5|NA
TGTGCTAGTGGTTTGACCACAGGGGCCGAGCAGTACTTC
CASGLTTGAEQYF
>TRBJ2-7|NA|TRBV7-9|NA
TGTGCCAGCAGCACCGGATGGACCTACGAGCAGTACTTC
CASSTGWTYEQYF
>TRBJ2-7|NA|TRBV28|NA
TGTGCCAGCAGTTTCGTCAGGGCATCCTACGAGCAGTACTTC
CASSFVRASYEQYF
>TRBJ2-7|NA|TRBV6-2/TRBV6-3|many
TGTGCCAGCAGTTACGGACGTCACCCGGGAAGCTACGAGCAGTACTTC
CASSYGRHPGSYEQYF
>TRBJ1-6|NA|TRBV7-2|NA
TGTGCCAGCAGCTTAGGGCGGTCCTCCTATAATTCACCCCTCCACTTT
CASSLGRSSYNSPLHF
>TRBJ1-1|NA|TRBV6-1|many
TGTGCCAGCAGTGAAGTCCCGGTAAACACTGAAGCTTTCTTT
CASSEVPVNTEAFF
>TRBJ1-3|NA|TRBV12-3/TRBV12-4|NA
TGTGCCAGCAGTCCGCAGGACTTTTCTGGAAACACCATATATTTT
CASSPQDFSGNTIYF
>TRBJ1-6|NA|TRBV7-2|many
TGTGCCAGCAGCTTATTGGCTAGTGGCAGAGCCCTCCACTTT
CASSLLASGRALHF
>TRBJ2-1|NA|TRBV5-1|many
TGCGCCAGCAGGGAGCCGGGAGCCAATGAGCAGTTCTTC
CASREPGANEQFF
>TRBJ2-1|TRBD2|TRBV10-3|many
TGTGCCATCAGTCCCGGGACTAGCCGGAACAATGAGCAGTTCTTC
CAISPGTSRNNEQFF
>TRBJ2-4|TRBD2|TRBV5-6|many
TGTGCCAGCAGCTCGAGACTAGCGTTGTCCAAAAACATTCAGTACTTC
CASSSRLALSKNIQYF
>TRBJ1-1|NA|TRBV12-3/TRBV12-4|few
TGTGCCAGCAGTTCGGGGACGCCTGGGGCTTTCTTT
CASSSGTPGAFF
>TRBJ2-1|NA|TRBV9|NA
TGTGCCAGCAGCGTAGAGGCCTCCCGGAATGAGCAGTTCTTC
CASSVEASRNEQFF
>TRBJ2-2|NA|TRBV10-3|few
TGTGCCATCAGTGTCTCAGGGGACACCGGGGAGCTGTTTTTT
CAISVSGDTGELFF
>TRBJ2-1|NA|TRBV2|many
TGTGCCAGCAAGTGGGGGGACGGGTACAATGAGCAGTTCTTC
CASKWGDGYNEQFF
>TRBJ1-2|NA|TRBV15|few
TGTGCCACCAGCAGAGCAGGGCTCCCTGGGGGCTACACCTTC
CATSRAGLPGGYTF
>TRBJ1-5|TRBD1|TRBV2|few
TGTGCCAGCAGTGCACAGGGGATATCTCAGCCCCAGCATTTT
CASSAQGISQPQHF
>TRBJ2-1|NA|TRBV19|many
TGTGCCAGTAGTATGACCGCTCCGGGACAAGTCACCCCACTCTCCTACAATGAGCAGTTCTTC
CASSMTAPGQVTPLSYNEQFF